The clone carrying this T cell receptor (beta chain) has only a few counts. Its target is unknown. The treatment: approximately 18 received Ad26.COV2.S at low or high dose, single or two shots; roughly five received placebo; per-sample allocation not given. Following the first vaccine or placebo injection, samples were taken on day 63. Repertoires were generated with immunoSEQ multiplex PCR, while TCRdb's copy carries only in-frame clones and drops some. The repertoire holds 350,000 to 450,000 clones, with around 91% as singletons. This entry comes from a study of Ad26.COV2.S vaccination and SARS-CoV-2 variants. Study at large: Donor was assigned to the Ad26.COV2.S arm of trial COV1001.

V was clipped by 5 bases and J by 10 bases, with 15 bases between them. CDR1 and CDR2 from the germline V gene are MDHEN and SYDVKM. There are 13 residues in the CDR3. Whole-study findings and limits: Breadth of non-spike TCRs did not differ between vaccinees and placebo recipients.

The input for sequencing was peripheral blood, taken in a trial of Ad26.COV2.S vaccine versus placebo. The receptor was isolated from a person between 18 and 65 years old who received the Ad26.COV2.S COVID-19 vaccine or a placebo. This chain connects TRBV28 to TRBJ1-5; D may be TRBD1 (5 bases). The CDR3 region is CASSPPRDAPQHF. In DNA form, the CDR3 reads TGTGCCAGCAGTCCCCCCCGGGACGCCCCCCAGCATTTT.